What follows are 5 T cell receptor beta chains derived from one specimen sequenced in a study of shared clonotypes between healthy human individuals. CD45RO-negative, CCR7-selected cells formed the naive CD8 fraction, which excluded terminally differentiated effector memory CD45RA+ cells. Libraries were prepared by immunoSEQ multiplex PCR; TCRdb keeps only in-frame clonotypes and omits some of them. Among over 2,000,000 clones listed, around 95% were seen once. Sequenced input: naive CD8+ T cells from PBMCs. The source is a young man in good health. Some clones in this sample may be carry-over from other donors' samples.

This chain uses TRBV4-1 with TRBJ2-7, with D unresolved. This CDR3 comprises 14 residues. Trimming pared 5 bases from V and 4 bases from J, leaving 15 bases between. Germline lookup yields CDR1 MGHRA and CDR2 YSYEKL. The CDR3 DNA sequence: TGCGCCAGCAGCTTCCTGGCAGAAGGTTACGAGCAGTACTTC. Amino acid sequence: CASSFLAEGYEQYF.

This clone was recorded once. This sequence joins TRBV6-5 and TRBJ2-7; TRBD1 matches at 9 bases. The V and J ends lost 4 bases and 4 bases, in that order; junction bases with no gene match: 5. The CDR3 length is 14 residues. Germline V gene lookup returns CDR1 MNHEY and CDR2 SVGAGI. The CDR3 DNA is TGTGCCAGCAGTTCCCACAGGGGGCGGTACGAGCAGTACTTC. It is translated as CASSSHRGRYEQYF.

This chain connects TRBV7-9 to TRBJ2-2, with D unclear. CDR3 length equals 12 residues. In germline, CDR1 is SEHNR, CDR2 FQNEAQ (reference sequence). The germline V and J ends were trimmed by 4 bases and 5 bases, with 5 bases remaining between them. The chain's CDR3 is CASSSTTGELFF. For the CDR3, the DNA is TGTGCCAGCAGCTCCACTACCGGGGAGCTGTTTTTT.

This sequence joins TRBV9 and TRBJ2-5, with TRBD2 matching 13 bases. The V segment lost 3 bases and the J segment 2 bases; nucleotides outside the gene matches: 10. This CDR3 is built from 18 residues. Germline V CDR1 and CDR2: SGDLS, YYNGEE. The CDR3 DNA follows: TGTGCCAGCAGCGCAGGGACTAGCGGGGTTAGAGGGCAAGAGACCCAGTACTTC. Its translation is CASSAGTSGVRGQETQYF.

The V call is TRBV11-2, the J call TRBJ1-1, with D hard to call. Per the germline V gene, CDR1 is SGHAT and CDR2 is FQNNGV. This CDR3 region has 14 residues. The V end was cut by 3 bases, the J end by 2 bases, with 10 bases between. The CDR3 protein is CASSFHNRNTEAFF. In nucleotides, the CDR3 is TGTGCCAGCAGCTTCCATAACAGAAACACTGAAGCTTTCTTT.